A single sample is the source of the 27 T cell receptor beta chains below, sequenced in a study of cytomegalovirus exposure and HLA in healthy donors. 60 Vbeta and 13 Jbeta primers were used in PCR. The method was immunoSEQ multiplex PCR; TCRdb's version includes in-frame clones alone and lacks a portion of them. The data contain about 160,000 clones, 70% to 80% of them singletons. Sample: PBMCs. The receptors come from a man aged 30 to 39 in good health and CMV-seronegative.

This clone has more than one count but fewer than ten. J is TRBJ2-3 and V is TRBV7-9; 15 bases align to TRBD2. The CDR3 runs 16 residues. The germline gives CDR1 SEHNR, CDR2 FQNEAQ (reference sequence). J gave up 5 bases and V 5 bases, and 5 bases lay outside the gene matches. CDR3 nucleotide sequence: TGTGCCAGCAGCCACCGGACTAGCGGGAGGGGAGATACGCAGTATTTT. This gives the protein CASSHRTSGRGDTQYF.

The CDR3 here is CSGARQGLTDTQYF. The DNA for the CDR3 is TGCAGCGGCGCCAGACAGGGGTTAACAGATACGCAGTATTTT. V usage is TRBV29-1 and J usage is TRBJ2-3; 8 positions match TRBD1. This CDR3 is built from 14 residues. Germline trimming cut 7 bases from V and 3 bases from J; bases unmatched to any gene: 9. Germline lookup yields CDR1 SQVTM and CDR2 ANQGSEA.

The CDR3 loop reads CASSLGQGQETQYF. CDR3 DNA sequence: TGTGCCAGTAGCCTGGGGCAGGGCCAAGAGACCCAGTACTTC. The chain has TRBV19 and TRBJ2-5; a possible D gene is TRBD1 (5 bases). Germline CDR1 LNHDA, CDR2 SQIVND (reference sequence). This CDR3 comprises 14 residues. Trimming removed 6 bases at V and 1 base at J, with 12 bases between.

The genes are TRBV5-1 and TRBJ2-5; 9 nucleotides match TRBD2. Germline V gene sequence: CDR1 SGHRS, CDR2 YFSETQ. The V and J ends lost 0 bases and 3 bases, in that order; junction bases with no gene match: 9. The CDR3 covers 17 residues. Written as DNA, the CDR3 is TGCGCCAGCAGCTTGGCCGGGAGCGGGGGGACCGAAGAGACCCAGTACTTC. Translated, it gives CASSLAGSGGTEETQYF.

The V gene is TRBV30, the J gene TRBJ2-5, with D perhaps matching TRBD2 (5 bases). Germline V CDR1 and CDR2: GTSNPN, SVGIG (reference sequence). The V end was cut by 1 base, the J end by 2 bases, with 5 bases between. The CDR3 is made up of 12 amino acids. The CDR3: CAWSGGQETQYF. The CDR3 DNA reads TGTGCCTGGAGTGGAGGGCAAGAGACCCAGTACTTC.

The rearrangement joins TRBV6-1 to TRBJ1-4; a possible D gene is TRBD1 (5 bases). The length of the CDR3 is 17 residues. The germline V gene encodes CDR1 MNHNS and CDR2 SASEGT. The V end was cut by 4 bases, the J end by 5 bases, with 20 bases between. The CDR3 reads CASSAPRAGPGNEKLFF. CDR3 nucleotides: TGTGCCAGCAGTGCCCCCAGGGCAGGCCCCGGGAATGAAAAACTGTTTTTT.

This chain uses TRBV30 with TRBJ2-7; 7 positions agree with TRBD2. Trimming at V came to 5 bases and at J to 5 bases, leaving 6 bases not matched to a gene. The V gene's germline CDR1 is GTSNPN and CDR2 SVGIG (reference sequence). This CDR3 has 12 residues. For the CDR3, the DNA is TGTGCCTGGTCCCGGGGGGTTCACGAGCAGTACTTC. Translation: CAWSRGVHEQYF.

CDR3 sequence reads: CASSANSGGGSYEQYF. The CDR3 DNA sequence: TGTGCCAGCAGCGCCAATAGCGGGGGGGGCTCCTACGAGCAGTACTTC. This chain links TRBV9 with TRBJ2-7; 11 bases line up with TRBD2. This CDR3 comprises 16 residues. Losses at the gene ends were 3 bases for V and 0 bases for J; bases not matched to a gene: 5. CDR1 is SGDLS, CDR2 YYNGEE, per germline.

The rearrangement joins TRBV27 to TRBJ2-7, with 8 bases aligning to TRBD2. Trimming cost V 2 bases and J 2 bases; bases outside gene matches: 2. CDR3 length: 14 residues. Germline V gene lookup returns CDR1 MNHEY and CDR2 SMNVEV (reference sequence). The CDR3 is CASSLGRGAYEQYF. The CDR3 nucleotides are TGTGCCAGCAGTTTAGGGCGGGGGGCCTACGAGCAGTACTTC.

The chain combines TRBV7-2 with TRBJ2-1; tentatively, D is TRBD2 (6 bases). Germline V CDR1 and CDR2: SGHTA, FQGNSA. V was clipped by 1 base and J by 9 bases, with 13 bases between them. The CDR3 runs 14 residues. The CDR3 region has the DNA TGTGCCAGCAGCTTAGAGGGACTGGGACTTGAGCAGTTCTTC. Translation gives CASSLEGLGLEQFF.

V usage is TRBV7-2 and J usage is TRBJ2-3; TRBD2 matches 7 bases. The CDR3 sequence is 15 residues long. J lost 3 bases, V lost 5 bases, and 8 bases had no gene match. CDR1 and CDR2 (germline): SGHTA, FQGNSA. Here the CDR3 DNA reads TGTGCCAGCAGCCCAAACGGGGGGATGACAGATACGCAGTATTTT. Encoded protein: CASSPNGGMTDTQYF.

The chain has TRBV19 and TRBJ1-2; 7 bases are a match to TRBD1. V shed 3 bases, J shed 3 bases, and the junction held 1 base outside the gene matches. CDR1 is LNHDA, CDR2 SQIVND, per germline (reference sequence). This CDR3 is built from 13 residues. CDR3 amino acids: CASSMTGHYGYTF. DNA for the CDR3: TGTGCCAGTAGTATGACAGGGCACTATGGCTACACCTTC.

The chain combines TRBV6-4 with TRBJ2-3, with 13 bases matching TRBD2. CDR3 length: 19 residues. From germline, CDR1 is MRHNA and CDR2 SNTAGT. V lost 5 bases, J lost 6 bases, and 17 bases stayed unmatched. The CDR3 DNA follows: TGTGCCAGCAGTCGCCCGATTAATGGACTAGCGGGAGAAGCGGATACGCAGTATTTT. Amino acid sequence: CASSRPINGLAGEADTQYF.

The rearrangement links TRBV7-9 to TRBJ2-2; TRBD2 aligns across 12 bases. The CDR3 covers 17 residues. From germline, CDR1 is SEHNR and CDR2 FQNEAQ (reference sequence). With V trimmed by 2 bases and J by 6 bases, 7 bases remained unmatched. As DNA, the CDR3 is TGTGCCAGCAGCTTAACTCTAGCGGGAGGGCCTCCCGGGGAGCTGTTTTTT. Its translation is CASSLTLAGGPPGELFF.

The rearrangement joins TRBV29-1 to TRBJ2-7; 7 positions match TRBD1. The germline gives CDR1 SQVTM, CDR2 ANQGSEA. The ends lost 7 bases at V and 1 base at J; junction bases unmatched: 10. The CDR3 totals 14 residues. CDR3 protein: CSAPDRVFSYEQYF. CDR3 coding DNA: TGCAGCGCCCCAGACAGGGTTTTTTCCTACGAGCAGTACTTC.

The chain has TRBV7-6 and TRBJ2-7; D call uncertain. CDR1 and CDR2 (germline): SGHVS, FNYEAQ. V was trimmed by 2 bases and J by 1 base, leaving 9 bases between them. The CDR3 extends over 14 amino acids. The CDR3 DNA is TGTGCCAGCAGCTTAAGCCTCACTTCCTACGAGCAGTACTTC. Translated: CASSLSLTSYEQYF.

The chain has TRBV6-6 and TRBJ2-7; D is ambiguous. Germline lookup yields CDR1 MNHNY and CDR2 SVGAGI (reference sequence). Deletions cut 6 bases from V and 2 bases from J, with 11 bases between. CDR3 length: 13 amino acids. The chain's CDR3 is CASRDTTPYEQYF. CDR3 DNA: TGTGCCAGCAGAGACACAACCCCCTACGAGCAGTACTTC.

The chain recombines TRBV4-3 with TRBJ2-3, with D perhaps matching TRBD1 (6 bases). Germline values: CDR1 LGHNA, CDR2 YSLEER. This CDR3 has 15 residues. V gave up 1 base and J gave up 4 bases, with 12 bases separating them. The CDR3 reads CASSQVGGWSDTQYF. The CDR3 DNA sequence: TGCGCCAGCAGCCAAGTAGGGGGTTGGTCAGATACGCAGTATTTT.

This clone was found a few times. The V call is TRBV5-1, the J call TRBJ2-3, with a weak D call TRBD2 (6 bases). The V end lost 0 bases, the J end lost 5 bases, and 13 bases lay between the germline ends. CDR3 length: 15 amino acids. Germline CDR1 reads SGHRS; CDR2 reads YFSETQ. For the CDR3, the DNA is TGCGCCAGCAGCTTGGACGGGGGAAGTATAGATACGCAGTATTTT. Translating gives CASSLDGGSIDTQYF.

CDR3 bases: TGTGCCAGCAGCTCGGGACTAGTTTTCTACGAGCAGTACTTC. It is translated as CASSSGLVFYEQYF. The gene calls are TRBV5-5 and TRBJ2-7; 8 bases align to TRBD2. Germline values: CDR1 SGHKS, CDR2 YYEKEE (reference sequence). V shed 3 bases, J shed 3 bases, and the junction held 5 bases outside the gene matches. CDR3 length: 14 residues.

A remark on this clone: Distinct nucleotide sequences in the sample also encode this CDR3. The chain couples TRBV6-6 to TRBJ1-5, with 8 bases that match TRBD1. The CDR3 sequence is 14 residues long. Germline CDR1 and CDR2: MNHNY and SVGAGI (reference sequence). V lost 6 bases and J lost 6; bases outside the gene matches: 7. DNA for the CDR3: TGTGCCAGCAGGGGGACAGGCCAGGGTCAGCCCCAGCATTTT. It translates to CASRGTGQGQPQHF.

The chain links TRBV5-4 to TRBJ1-1; tentatively, D is TRBD1 (6 bases). Germline V lookup: CDR1 SGHNT, CDR2 YYREEE (reference sequence). V dropped 0 bases and J dropped 1 base, with 10 bases sitting between them. This CDR3 region has 15 residues. CDR3 bases: TGTGCCAGCAGCTTGGCCCGACAGGAGAACACTGAAGCTTTCTTT. Translation gives CASSLARQENTEAFF.

The table lists this clone with a count of one. V gene TRBV7-6 combines with J gene TRBJ2-3; 7 nucleotides match TRBD2. The CDR3 has 15 residues. The germline gives CDR1 SGHVS, CDR2 FNYEAQ. V gave up 0 bases and J gave up 4 bases; unmatched junction bases: 4. CDR3 coding DNA: TGTGCCAGCAGCTTAGCGGGGGGGAGATCAGATACGCAGTATTTT. Amino acid sequence: CASSLAGGRSDTQYF.

This chain links TRBV18 with TRBJ1-1, with D tentatively TRBD1 (5 bases). V lost 4 bases and J 0 bases, leaving 15 bases between the germline ends. The CDR3 spans 16 residues. Looked up from germline, CDR1 is KGHSH and CDR2 is LQKENI. The CDR3 spells CASSLTQAAMNTEAFF. CDR3 in DNA: TGTGCCAGCTCACTGACACAGGCGGCAATGAACACTGAAGCTTTCTTT.

The rearrangement joins TRBV5-6 to TRBJ2-6, with a tentative D call TRBD1 (6 bases). Germline assignment: CDR1 SGHDT and CDR2 YYEEEE. The ends were cut back, 3 bases at V and 0 bases at J, with 16 bases in the middle. The CDR3 extends over 18 amino acids. The DNA for the CDR3 is TGTGCCAGCAGCTCGGACAGCCTAGTAACCTCTGGGGCCAACGTCCTGACTTTC. This codes for CASSSDSLVTSGANVLTF.

This rearrangement joins TRBV7-3 to TRBJ2-7, with D maybe TRBD1 (5 bases). The V gene's germline CDR1 is SGHTA and CDR2 FQGTGA. The CDR3 spans 13 residues. V lost 5 bases, J lost 6 bases, and 14 bases lay in between. The CDR3 region has the DNA TGTGCCAGCAGCCAACGCAGGGATTCCGAGCAGTACTTC. Its protein product is CASSQRRDSEQYF.

The chain employs TRBV30 and TRBJ1-6, with TRBD1 identical over 7 bases. The ends lost 0 bases at V and 9 bases at J; junction bases unmatched: 5. Germline values: CDR1 GTSNPN, CDR2 SVGIG (reference sequence). The CDR3 loop spans 14 amino acids. The CDR3 loop is CAWSVGGGGSPLHF. As DNA, the CDR3 is TGTGCCTGGAGTGTCGGAGGGGGCGGTTCACCCCTCCACTTT. The full variable domain, rest sourced from reference TRBV30 and TRBJ1-6, is SQTIHQWPATLVQPVGSPLSLECTVEGTSNPNLYWYRQAAGRGLQLLFYSVGIGQISSEVPQNLSASRPQDRQFILSSKKLLLSDSGFYLCAWSVGGGGSPLHFGNGTRLTVT.